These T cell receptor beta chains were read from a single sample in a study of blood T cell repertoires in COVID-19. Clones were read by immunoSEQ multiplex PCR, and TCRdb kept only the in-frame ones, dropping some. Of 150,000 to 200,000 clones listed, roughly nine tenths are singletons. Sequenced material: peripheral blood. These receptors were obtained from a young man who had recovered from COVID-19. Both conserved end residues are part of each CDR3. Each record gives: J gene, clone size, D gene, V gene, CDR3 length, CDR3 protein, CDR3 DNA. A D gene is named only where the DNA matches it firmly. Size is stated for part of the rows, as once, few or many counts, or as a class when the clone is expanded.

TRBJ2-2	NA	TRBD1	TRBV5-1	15	CASSNSDRETGELFF	TGCGCCAGCAGCAATTCGGACAGGGAGACCGGGGAGCTGTTTTTT
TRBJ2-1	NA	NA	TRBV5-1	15	CASSLSGRNYNEQFF	TGCGCCAGCAGCTTAAGTGGGAGAAACTACAATGAGCAGTTCTTC
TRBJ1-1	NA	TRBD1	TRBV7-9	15	CASSLTGGSPTEAFF	TGTGCCAGCAGCTTGACAGGGGGGTCGCCCACTGAAGCTTTCTTT
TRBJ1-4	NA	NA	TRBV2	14	CASRKTDQAGKLFF	TGTGCCAGCAGAAAGACAGATCAAGCCGGAAAACTGTTTTTT
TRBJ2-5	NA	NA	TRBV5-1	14	CASNQGGVFETQYF	TGCGCCAGCAACCAGGGGGGTGTTTTTGAGACCCAGTACTTC
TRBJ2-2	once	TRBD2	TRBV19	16	CASSSLAGVRAGELFF	TGTGCCAGTAGTTCCCTAGCGGGAGTTCGCGCCGGGGAGCTGTTTTTT
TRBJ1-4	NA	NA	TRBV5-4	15	CASSPRGGTNEKLFF	TGTGCCAGCAGCCCCCGCGGGGGAACTAATGAAAAACTGTTTTTT
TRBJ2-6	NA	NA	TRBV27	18	CASSLSIPGHSGANVLTF	TGTGCCAGCAGTTTATCGATTCCAGGGCACTCTGGGGCCAACGTCCTGACTTTC
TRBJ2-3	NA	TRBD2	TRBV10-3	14	CATKTSGSTDTQYF	TGTGCCACGAAGACTAGCGGGAGCACAGATACGCAGTATTTT
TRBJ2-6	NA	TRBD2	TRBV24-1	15	CATSSGSSGANVLTF	TGTGCCACCTCTAGCGGGAGCTCTGGGGCCAACGTCCTGACTTTC
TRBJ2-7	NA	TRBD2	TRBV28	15	CASSSIAGGSYEQYF	TGTGCCAGCAGTTCCATAGCGGGAGGGTCCTACGAGCAGTACTTC
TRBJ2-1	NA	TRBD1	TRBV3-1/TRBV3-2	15	CASSQRDRALDEQFF	TGTGCCAGCAGCCAACGGGACAGGGCGCTAGATGAGCAGTTCTTC
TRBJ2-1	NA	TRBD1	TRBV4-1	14	CASSPGTANNEQFF	TGCGCCAGCAGCCCGGGGACAGCCAACAATGAGCAGTTCTTC
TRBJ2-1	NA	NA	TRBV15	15	CATSTGVGGSGEQFF	TGTGCCACCAGCACTGGGGTCGGGGGATCTGGTGAGCAGTTCTTC
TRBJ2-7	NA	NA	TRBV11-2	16	CASSQGVTVPYEEQYF	TGTGCCAGCAGCCAAGGGGTGACAGTACCCTACGAGGAGCAGTACTTC
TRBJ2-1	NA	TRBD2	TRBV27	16	CASSFSGLDLYDEQFF	TGTGCCAGCAGTTTCTCCGGACTAGATCTTTACGATGAGCAGTTCTTC
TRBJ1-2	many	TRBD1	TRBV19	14	CASSPGTGARGYTF	TGTGCCAGTAGCCCCGGGACAGGGGCCCGTGGCTACACCTTC
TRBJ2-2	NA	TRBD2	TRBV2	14	CASSGLRESGELFF	TGTGCCAGCAGTGGGTTGCGGGAGTCCGGGGAGCTGTTTTTT
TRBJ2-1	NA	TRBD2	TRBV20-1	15	CSASKREPSYNEQFF	TGCAGTGCTAGTAAGCGGGAGCCATCCTACAATGAGCAGTTCTTC
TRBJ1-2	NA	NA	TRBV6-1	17	CASSEAGTGRRSYGYTF	TGTGCCAGCAGTGAAGCCGGCACAGGGCGTCGGAGCTATGGCTACACCTTC